The 15 T cell receptor beta chains below all came from one sample that was sequenced in a study of blood T cell repertoires in COVID-19. TCRdb's copy holds only in-frame clones and misses some; the assay was immunoSEQ multiplex PCR. The sample carries about 200,000 clones, 75% to 90% recorded once. What was sequenced was peripheral blood. Every receptor here comes from a middle-aged man with acute or convalescent COVID-19.

V usage is TRBV6-6 and J usage is TRBJ2-7; no clear D gene. V lost 6 bases and J lost 4, with 10 bases in between. There are 12 residues in the CDR3. Germline V lookup: CDR1 MNHNY, CDR2 SVGAGI (reference sequence). DNA for the CDR3: TGTGCCAGCAGGGCTCCATTATACGAGCAGTACTTC. Encoded protein: CASRAPLYEQYF.

This chain connects TRBV5-6 to TRBJ2-3; D is perhaps TRBD2 (5 bases). CDR1 is SGHDT, CDR2 YYEEEE, per germline. The CDR3 consists of 16 residues. Trimming removed 6 bases from V and 13 bases from J, with 30 bases in between. The CDR3: CASMRASTLSNRREYF. For the CDR3, the DNA is TGTGCCAGCATGCGGGCCTCAACACTCTCCAATAGAAGGGAGTATTTT.

This chain links TRBV28 with TRBJ2-1; D is perhaps TRBD1 (5 bases). Per the germline V gene, CDR1 is MDHEN and CDR2 is SYDVKM. The CDR3 has 15 amino acids. Trimming pared 1 base from V and 5 bases from J, leaving 12 bases between. CDR3 protein: CASSLLNSGNNEQFF. The CDR3 bases are TGTGCCAGCAGTTTATTGAATTCAGGGAACAATGAGCAGTTCTTC.

Only one count was recorded for this clone. This rearrangement joins TRBV2 to TRBJ1-1, with 9 positions matching TRBD1. Germline loops: CDR1 SNHLY, CDR2 FYNNEI. The junction had 4 bases not matched to a gene; V was cut back by 6 bases and J by 5 bases. The CDR3 has 13 residues. CDR3 residues: CASSGTGRTEAFF. CDR3 nucleotides: TGTGCCAGCAGCGGGACAGGGAGGACTGAAGCTTTCTTT.

This clone was counted many times. In DNA, the CDR3 is TGCGCCAGCATTGTCGTGCAGGGCAGACCTAACTATGGCTACACCTTC. It codes for CASIVVQGRPNYGYTF. This chain connects TRBV10-1 to TRBJ1-2; D possibly corresponds to TRBD1 (5 bases). CDR3 size: 16 residues. Per the germline V gene, CDR1 is WNHNN and CDR2 is SYGVQD (reference sequence). V lost 7 bases, J lost 0 bases, and 18 bases lay in between.

The rearrangement joins TRBV7-9 to TRBJ2-7, with 7 bases identical to TRBD2. Looked up from germline, CDR1 is SEHNR and CDR2 is FQNEAQ (reference sequence). The CDR3 is made up of 14 amino acids. The V and J ends lost 1 base and 2 bases, in that order; junction bases with no gene match: 2. The CDR3 spells CASSLGTSAYEQYF. The CDR3 nucleotides are TGTGCCAGCAGCTTAGGAACTAGCGCCTACGAGCAGTACTTC.

The rearrangement links TRBV30 to TRBJ2-2; TRBD2 matches 9 bases. V was pared by 4 bases and J by 4 bases, with 4 bases of the junction left unmatched. Germline assignment: CDR1 GTSNPN and CDR2 SVGIG (reference sequence). The CDR3 sequence is 14 residues long. In DNA form, the CDR3 reads TGTGCCTGGATCTCACTAGCGGGCACCGGGGAGCTGTTTTTT. Its protein product is CAWISLAGTGELFF.

The chain carries TRBV12-3 or TRBV12-4 and TRBJ1-1; no reliable D call. V was trimmed by 7 bases and J by 7 bases, leaving 10 bases between them. The CDR3 is 11 residues long. The CDR3 reads CASTIRYEAFF. The DNA for the CDR3 is TGTGCCAGCACTATACGTTATGAAGCTTTCTTT.

The chain uses TRBV7-9 and TRBJ1-1; D is ambiguous. Trimming took 0 bases from V and 1 from J, leaving 6 bases between them. This CDR3 is built from 14 residues. Germline V CDR1 and CDR2: SEHNR, FQNEAQ (reference sequence). CDR3 loop: CASSLAPGNTEAFF. CDR3 coding DNA: TGTGCCAGCAGCTTAGCGCCCGGGAACACTGAAGCTTTCTTT.

In regard to this clone: Mismatch with germline at one junction end may stem from a read error. CDR3 residues: CASSLRWGRRDF. For the CDR3, the DNA is TGTGCCAGCAGTTTAAGGTGGGGCAGGAGGGACTTC. The chain uses TRBV28 and TRBJ2-7; weak D call: TRBD2 (6 bases). The CDR3 loop spans 12 amino acids. Per germline, CDR1 MDHEN and CDR2 SYDVKM. The entire variable domain, with the rest obtained from reference TRBV28 and TRBJ2-7, is as follows: DVKVTQSSRYLVKRTGEKVFLECVQDMDHENMFWYRQDPGLGLRLIYFSYDVKMKEKGDIPEGYSVSREKKERFSLILESASTNQTSMYLCASSLRWGRRDFGPGTRLTVT.

The chain is built from TRBV25-1 and TRBJ2-1, with 7 bases matching TRBD2. Germline CDR1 reads MGHDK; CDR2 reads SYGVNS. The V and J ends lost 9 bases and 1 base, in that order; junction bases with no gene match: 9. This CDR3 has 15 amino acids. The CDR3 DNA is TGTGCCAGTGCTAGCGGAACGTTATCCTACAATGAGCAGTTCTTC. Amino acids: CASASGTLSYNEQFF.

This chain joins TRBV19 and TRBJ2-1; tentative D call: TRBD2 (5 bases). The V gene lost 7 bases and the J gene lost 3 bases, with 19 bases spanning the gap. Germline V CDR1 and CDR2: LNHDA, SQIVND (reference sequence). The CDR3 is 16 amino acids. This CDR3 reads CASTLEASTLYNEQFF. The CDR3 bases are TGTGCCAGTACCCTGGAGGCTAGCACGCTCTACAATGAGCAGTTCTTC. Based on the CDR3 plus reference TRBV19 and TRBJ2-1, the full variable domain is DGGITQSPKYLFRKEGQNVTLSCEQNLNHDAMYWYRQDPGQGLRLIYYSQIVNDFQKGDIAEGYSVSREKKESFPLTVTSAQKNPTAFYLCASTLEASTLYNEQFFGPGTRLTVL.

As for this clone: Germline is not matched at one junction end, which may reflect a read error. The chain recombines TRBV15 with TRBJ2-1; D gene unclear. Germline CDR1 is LNHNV and CDR2 is YYDKDF (reference sequence). The CDR3 contains 13 residues. The CDR3 bases are TGTGCCACCAGCAAATACTCCGACAATGAGCAGTTCTTC. It is translated as CATSKYSDNEQFF. Complete variable domain (other parts from reference TRBV15 and TRBJ2-1): DAMVIQNPRYQVTQFGKPVTLSCSQTLNHNVMYWYQQKSSQAPKLLFHYYDKDFNNEADTPDNFQSRRPNTSFCFLDIRSPGLGDTAMYLCATSKYSDNEQFFGPGTRLTVL.

The CDR3 DNA reads as TGCGCCAGCAGCCAACGAGAGGGCACATACAATGAGCAGTTCTTC. Protein: CASSQREGTYNEQFF. V gene TRBV4-1 combines with J gene TRBJ2-1, with TRBD2 as a possible D gene (5 bases). The V gene lost 2 bases and the J gene lost 4 bases, with 12 bases spanning the gap. The CDR3 is made up of 15 amino acids. Germline CDR1 and CDR2: MGHRA and YSYEKL.

This chain links TRBV27 with TRBJ1-2; 8 bases are shared with TRBD1. With 3 bases clipped from V and 9 bases from J, the junction kept 6 bases outside the gene matches. Germline V CDR1 and CDR2: MNHEY, SMNVEV (reference sequence). The CDR3 totals 13 residues. The chain's CDR3 is CASSFMGQASYTF. Written as DNA, the CDR3 is TGTGCCAGCAGTTTCATGGGACAGGCGAGCTACACCTTC.